This T cell receptor (beta chain) comes out of a study of blood T cell repertoires in COVID-19. At the level of the study: COVID-19 samples from acute and convalescent phases originated in the United States, Italy and Spain. The cDNA or gDNA used as material had been derived from T cells, B-cell-depleted T cells, or PBMCs.

Germline-derived CDR1 and CDR2 are SGHTA and FQGNSA. Deletions cut 1 base from V and 0 bases from J, with 12 bases between. CDR3 size: 16 residues. Original data processing: From reference gene primer amplification, estimates of nucleated cell counts were derived. Sequenced by immunoSEQ multiplex PCR; TCRdb stores in-frame clones only, minus some. From that table come the V and J calls and clone size; the DNA was used to work out D and trimming. This table holds roughly 230,000 clones, 75% to 85% found once. Sample: peripheral blood. The sequence was obtained from a woman aged 45-60 years with acute or convalescent COVID-19. The V gene is TRBV7-2, the J gene TRBJ1-1; D might be TRBD1 (5 bases). The CDR3 spells CASSLGPGPMNTEAFF. The CDR3 coding sequence is TGTGCCAGCAGCTTAGGGCCAGGGCCCATGAACACTGAAGCTTTCTTT.